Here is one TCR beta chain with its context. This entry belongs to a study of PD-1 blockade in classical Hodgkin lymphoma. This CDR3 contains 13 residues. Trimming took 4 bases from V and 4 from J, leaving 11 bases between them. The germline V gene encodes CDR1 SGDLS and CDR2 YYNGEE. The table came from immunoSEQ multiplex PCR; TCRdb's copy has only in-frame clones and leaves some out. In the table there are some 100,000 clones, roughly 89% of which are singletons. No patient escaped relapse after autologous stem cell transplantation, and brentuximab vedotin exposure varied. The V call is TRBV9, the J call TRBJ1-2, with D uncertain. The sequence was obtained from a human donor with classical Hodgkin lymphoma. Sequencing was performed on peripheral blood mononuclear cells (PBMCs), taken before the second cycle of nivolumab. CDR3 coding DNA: TGTGCCAGCAGCCTCTCCGGATCCTATGGCTACACCTTC. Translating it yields CASSLSGSYGYTF. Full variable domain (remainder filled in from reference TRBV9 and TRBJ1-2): DSGVTQTPKHLITATGQRVTLRCSPRSGDLSVYWYQQSLDQGLQFLIQYYNGEERAKGNILERFSAQQFPDLHSELNLSSLELGDSALYFCASSLSGSYGYTFGSGTRLTVV.